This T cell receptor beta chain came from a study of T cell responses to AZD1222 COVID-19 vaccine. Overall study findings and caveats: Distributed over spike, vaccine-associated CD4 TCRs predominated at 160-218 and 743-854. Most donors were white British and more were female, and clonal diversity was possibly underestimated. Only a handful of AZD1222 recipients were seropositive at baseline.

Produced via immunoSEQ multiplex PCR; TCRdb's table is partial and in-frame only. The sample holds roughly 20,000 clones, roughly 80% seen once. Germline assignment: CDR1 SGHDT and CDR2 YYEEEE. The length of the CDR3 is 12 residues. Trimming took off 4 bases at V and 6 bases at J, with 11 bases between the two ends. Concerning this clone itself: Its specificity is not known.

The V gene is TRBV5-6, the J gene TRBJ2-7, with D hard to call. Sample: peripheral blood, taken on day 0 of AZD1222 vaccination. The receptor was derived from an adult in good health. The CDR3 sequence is CASSLGIGEQYF. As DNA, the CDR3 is TGTGCCAGCAGCCTGGGGATCGGCGAGCAGTACTTC.